Listed below are T cell receptor beta chains from one sample, sequenced in a study of T cells in Graves' hyperthyroidism and ophthalmopathy. TCRdb re-derived calls from the multiplex PCR reads in MiXCR, one entry per CDR3 protein. The sample carries around 430,000 distinct CDR3 sequences, 15% recorded once. The specimen was blood. Source of these receptors: a woman aged 25 to 39 with Graves' hyperthyroidism. Each CDR3 is given with its conserved first and last residue. Fields, in order: CDR3 protein, CDR3 DNA, J gene, D gene, V gene, clone size. The D gene is left open where the match is weak. Some rows have no size entry. The others give once, few or many, or a class for an expanded clone.

CASSLGWGVAGDRPGTDTQYF,TGTGCCAGCAGTTTAGGCTGGGGGGTAGCGGGAGATCGGCCTGGAACAGATACGCAGTATTTT,TRBJ2-3,TRBD2,TRBV28,many
CAWSPTWTNEKLFF,TGTGCCTGGAGTCCCACCTGGACTAATGAAAAACTGTTTTTT,TRBJ1-4,NA,TRBV30,NA
CASTPWWDSDNSPLHF,TGTGCCAGTACCCCCTGGTGGGACAGTGATAATTCACCCCTCCACTTT,TRBJ1-6,TRBD1,TRBV19,NA
CASTPGVRAYSYEQYF,TGTGCCAGCACCCCGGGGGTTAGAGCCTACTCCTACGAGCAGTACTTC,TRBJ2-7,NA,TRBV6-1,many
CASSSGNTGEPYEQYF,TGTGCCAGCAGCTCCGGGAACACAGGGGAGCCCTACGAGCAGTACTTC,TRBJ2-7,TRBD1,TRBV7-9,NA
CASSHTPGQAQDTQYF,TGCGCCAGCAGCCATACACCGGGACAGGCGCAGGATACGCAGTATTTT,TRBJ2-3,TRBD1,TRBV5-1,NA
CSANPSGYSTDTQYF,TGCAGTGCCAACCCTAGCGGATACAGCACAGATACGCAGTATTTT,TRBJ2-3,TRBD2,TRBV20-1,many
CASSSRTGLGNQPQHF,TGTGCTAGTAGTTCGCGGACAGGGCTGGGCAATCAGCCCCAGCATTTT,TRBJ1-5,TRBD1,TRBV19,few
CASTEGLAGGGRLTDTQYF,TGCGCCAGCACAGAGGGGCTAGCGGGAGGAGGGAGACTCACAGATACGCAGTATTTT,TRBJ2-3,TRBD2,TRBV10-2,many
CASSIDSGSKTQYF,TGTGCCAGTAGTATAGACAGCGGGAGTAAGACCCAGTACTTC,TRBJ2-5,TRBD2,TRBV19,few
CASSPGWPNEKLFF,TGTGCCAGCAGTCCAGGGTGGCCTAATGAAAAACTGTTTTTT,TRBJ1-4,NA,TRBV6-1,NA
CATSLLLGGQETQYF,TGTGCCACCAGCCTCCTACTAGGCGGACAAGAGACCCAGTACTTC,TRBJ2-5,NA,TRBV15,NA
CSARERGRLQETQYF,TGCAGTGCTAGAGAAAGGGGGAGACTTCAAGAGACCCAGTACTTC,TRBJ2-5,NA,TRBV20-1,few
CASGRVDTGELFF,TGTGCCAGCGGGCGCGTGGACACCGGGGAGCTGTTTTTT,TRBJ2-2,NA,TRBV28,few
CASSPEQGAGQPQHF,TGTGCCAGCTCACCAGAACAGGGGGCGGGTCAGCCCCAGCATTTT,TRBJ1-5,TRBD1,TRBV18,many
CAISDRTGVQETQYF,TGTGCCATCAGTGACCGGACAGGGGTCCAAGAGACCCAGTACTTC,TRBJ2-5,TRBD1,TRBV10-3,many
CAWNRQLSGNTIYF,TGTGCCTGGAATCGGCAGCTCTCTGGAAACACCATATATTTT,TRBJ1-3,NA,TRBV30,many
CASSFARAPETQYF,TGTGCCAGCAGTTTCGCTAGGGCCCCTGAGACCCAGTACTTC,TRBJ2-5,NA,TRBV28,few
CSARGQGLILEYF,TGCAGTGCTAGGGGGCAGGGCCTGATTCTGGAGTACTTC,TRBJ2-5,NA,TRBV20-1,NA
CASSQQRTGELFF,TGTGCCAGCAGCCAACAACGGACAGGGGAGCTGTTTTTT,TRBJ2-2,NA,TRBV7-2,NA
CASSLLVTGTGLYEQYF,TGTGCCAGCAGTTTACTGGTAACTGGGACAGGGCTCTACGAGCAGTACTTC,TRBJ2-7,TRBD1,TRBV27,many
CSARGSPRGPSYEQYF,TGCAGCGCGCGGGGTTCCCCCAGGGGGCCCTCCTACGAGCAGTACTTC,TRBJ2-7,TRBD1,TRBV29-1,NA
CASSLGQEDQAFF,TGTGCCAGCTCACTGGGACAGGAAGACCAAGCTTTCTTT,TRBJ1-1,TRBD1,TRBV18,many
CSVLGQQNIQYF,TGCAGCGTGCTGGGACAGCAAAACATTCAGTACTTC,TRBJ2-4,TRBD1,TRBV29-1,NA
CASSQEGSPNWGKLFF,TGCGCCAGCAGCCAAGAGGGTTCGCCGAATTGGGGAAAACTGTTTTTT,TRBJ1-4,NA,TRBV4-1,NA
CASSPPGSTEAFF,TGTGCCAGCAGTCCTCCAGGGAGCACTGAAGCTTTCTTT,TRBJ1-1,NA,TRBV6-1,once
CASIVGNEQFF,TGTGCCAGCATCGTCGGGAATGAGCAGTTCTTC,TRBJ2-1,NA,TRBV28,NA
CASRSQGSLPSEQYF,TGTGCCAGCAGGTCTCAGGGTTCTCTCCCGTCCGAGCAGTACTTC,TRBJ2-7,NA,TRBV3-1,NA
CSARVQDRPLSNYGYTF,TGCAGTGCTAGGGTCCAGGACAGACCACTTTCTAACTATGGCTACACCTTC,TRBJ1-2,NA,TRBV20-1,NA
CASSQGQKGPGELFF,TGTGCCAGCAGCCAAGGGCAGAAGGGGCCCGGGGAGCTGTTTTTT,TRBJ2-2,NA,TRBV3-1,many
CASSPTGRTDTQYF,TGTGCCAGCTCACCTACAGGGCGCACAGATACGCAGTATTTT,TRBJ2-3,NA,TRBV18,many
CASSPLADTQYF,TGTGCCAGCAGCCCCCTAGCGGATACGCAGTATTTT,TRBJ2-3,NA,TRBV7-9,many
CASSVDPWGDGNQPQHF,TGTGCCAGCAGCGTAGATCCGTGGGGGGACGGCAATCAGCCCCAGCATTTT,TRBJ1-5,NA,TRBV9,NA
CASSPGMNTEALF,TGTGCCAGCAGCCCCGGTATGAACACTGAAGCTCTCTTT,TRBJ1-1,NA,TRBV7-2,NA
CASSYDRDGNTIYF,TGTGCCAGCAGTTACGACAGAGATGGAAACACCATATATTTT,TRBJ1-3,NA,TRBV6-1,many